The next 4 T cell receptor beta chains were all read from a single sample in a study of Graves' ophthalmopathy and Graves' hyperthyroidism. RNA transcripts were the template, and TCR beta CDR3 regions were amplified from them. First-round RT-PCR with HTBI primers preceded a second-round multiplex PCR. TCRdb itself ran the multiplex PCR reads through MiXCR, one entry per CDR3 protein. This sample carries almost 750,000 distinct CDR3 sequences, 40% of them seen once, and the ten largest clones take 44%. Sequenced: peripheral blood. The receptor set was obtained from an adult man with Graves' ophthalmopathy.

V is TRBV24-1 and J is TRBJ2-7, with unresolved D. V lost 3 bases and J 8 bases, leaving 10 bases between the germline ends. The CDR3 has 12 amino acids. The germline V gene has CDR1 KGHDR and CDR2 SFDVKD. This CDR3 is CATSDPGRKQYF. For the CDR3, the DNA is TGTGCCACCAGTGATCCCGGGCGAAAGCAGTACTTC.

For this clonotype: The junction does not match germline at one end; this may be a read error. The J gene is TRBJ1-1, the V gene TRBV10-3; D is uncertain. The CDR3 loop spans 17 amino acids. Germline CDR1 reads ENHRY; CDR2 reads SYGVKD. The CDR3 region is CASSYSVTKILRAEAFF. In DNA form, the CDR3 reads TGTGCCAGCAGTTACTCGGTGACGAAAATACTTCGGGCTGAAGCTTTCTTT.

As concerns this clonotype: Germline and junction disagree at one end, which may indicate a read error. The gene calls are TRBV24-1 and TRBJ1-5, with D perhaps matching TRBD1 (6 bases). The CDR3 consists of 16 residues. CDR1 is KGHDR, CDR2 SFDVKD, per germline. The CDR3 DNA reads TGTGCCAGCAGTTTGACCAGGGGTCTTGTCAATCAGCCCCAGCATTTT. It codes for CASSLTRGLVNQPQHF.

The rearrangement uses TRBV10-2 and TRBJ1-4, with 7 bases aligning to TRBD1. The V gene's germline CDR1 is WSHSY and CDR2 SAAADI. V gave up 4 bases and J gave up 6 bases; unmatched junction bases: 8. The CDR3 has 15 amino acids. The CDR3: CASSGETGNDEKLFF. The CDR3, as DNA: TGCGCCAGCAGTGGGGAGACAGGGAACGATGAAAAACTGTTTTTT.